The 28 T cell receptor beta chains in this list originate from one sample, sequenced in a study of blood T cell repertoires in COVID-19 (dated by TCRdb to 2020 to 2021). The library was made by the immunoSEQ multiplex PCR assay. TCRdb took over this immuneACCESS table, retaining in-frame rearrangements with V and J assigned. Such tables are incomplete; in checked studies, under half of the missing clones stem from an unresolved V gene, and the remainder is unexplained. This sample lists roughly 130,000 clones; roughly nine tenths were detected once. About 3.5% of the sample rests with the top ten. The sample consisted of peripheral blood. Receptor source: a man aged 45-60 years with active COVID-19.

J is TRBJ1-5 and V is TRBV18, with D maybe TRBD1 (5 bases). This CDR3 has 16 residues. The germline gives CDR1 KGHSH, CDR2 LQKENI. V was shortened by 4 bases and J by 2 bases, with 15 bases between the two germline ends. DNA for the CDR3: TGTGCCAGCTCACTGCGGGGGTTCGATGGCAATCAGCCCCAGCATTTT. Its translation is CASSLRGFDGNQPQHF.

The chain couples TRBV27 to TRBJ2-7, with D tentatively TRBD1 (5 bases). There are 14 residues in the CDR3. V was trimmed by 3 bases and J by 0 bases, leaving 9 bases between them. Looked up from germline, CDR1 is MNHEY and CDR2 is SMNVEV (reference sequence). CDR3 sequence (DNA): TGTGCCAGCAGTTTTCAGGGCCTCTCCTACGAGCAGTACTTC. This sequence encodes CASSFQGLSYEQYF.

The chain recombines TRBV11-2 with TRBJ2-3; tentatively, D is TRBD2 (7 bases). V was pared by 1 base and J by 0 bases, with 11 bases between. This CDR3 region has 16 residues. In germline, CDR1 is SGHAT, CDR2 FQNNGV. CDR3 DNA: TGTGCCAGCAGCTTAGTTGGGGGGGCCAGCACAGATACGCAGTATTTT. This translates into CASSLVGGASTDTQYF.

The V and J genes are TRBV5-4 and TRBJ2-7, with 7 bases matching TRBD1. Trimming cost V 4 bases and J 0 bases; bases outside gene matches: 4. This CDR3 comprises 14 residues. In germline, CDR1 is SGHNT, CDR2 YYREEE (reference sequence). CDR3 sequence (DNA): TGTGCCAGCAGCCCGGACAGGAGCTCCTACGAGCAGTACTTC. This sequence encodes CASSPDRSSYEQYF.

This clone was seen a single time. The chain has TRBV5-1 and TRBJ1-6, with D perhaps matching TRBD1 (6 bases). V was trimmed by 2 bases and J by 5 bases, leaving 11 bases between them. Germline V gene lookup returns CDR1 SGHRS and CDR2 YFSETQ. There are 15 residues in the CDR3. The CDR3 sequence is CASSFDRPDNSPLHF. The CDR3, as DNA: TGCGCCAGCAGCTTTGACAGGCCGGATAATTCACCCCTCCACTTT. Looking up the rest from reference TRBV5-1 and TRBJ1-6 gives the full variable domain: KAGVTQTPRYLIKTRGQQVTLSCSPISGHRSVSWYQQTPGQGLQFLFEYFSETQRNKGNFPGRFSGRQFSNSRSEMNVSTLELGDSALYLCASSFDRPDNSPLHFGNGTRLTVT.

The CDR3 sequence: CASSPIGRTEAFF. DNA for the CDR3: TGTGCCAGCAGTCCCATCGGGAGAACTGAAGCTTTCTTT. The genes are TRBV3-1 (or the pseudogene TRBV3-2) and TRBJ1-1, with D unclear. The V gene lost 6 bases and the J gene lost 5 bases, with 13 bases spanning the gap. The germline gives CDR1 LGHDT, CDR2 YNNKEL (reference sequence). CDR3 length: 13 amino acids.

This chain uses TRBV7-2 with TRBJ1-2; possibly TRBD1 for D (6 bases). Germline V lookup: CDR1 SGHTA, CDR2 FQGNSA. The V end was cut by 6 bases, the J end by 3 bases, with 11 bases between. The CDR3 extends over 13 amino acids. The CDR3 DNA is TGTGCCAGCAGAAAAGGGGGAGACTATGGCTACACCTTC. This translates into CASRKGGDYGYTF. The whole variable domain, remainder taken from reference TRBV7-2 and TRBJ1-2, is GAGVSQSPSNKVTEKGKDVELRCDPISGHTALYWYRQSLGQGLEFLIYFQGNSAPDKSGLPSDRFSAERTGGSVSTLTIQRTQQEDSAVYLCASRKGGDYGYTFGSGTRLTVV.

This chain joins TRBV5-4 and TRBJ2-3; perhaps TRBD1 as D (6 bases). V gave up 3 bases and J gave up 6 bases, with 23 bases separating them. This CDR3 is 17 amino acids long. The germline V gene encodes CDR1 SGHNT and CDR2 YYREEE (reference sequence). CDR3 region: CASSWETGMGGRDTQYF. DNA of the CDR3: TGTGCCAGCAGCTGGGAGACAGGAATGGGCGGTAGGGATACGCAGTATTTT.

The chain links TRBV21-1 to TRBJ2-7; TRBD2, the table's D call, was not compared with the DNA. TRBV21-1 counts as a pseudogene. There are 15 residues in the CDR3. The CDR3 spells CASSPRSVPRDEQYF. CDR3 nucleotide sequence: TGTGCCAGCAGCCCGAGGTCGGTTCCTCGGGACGAGCAGTACTTC.

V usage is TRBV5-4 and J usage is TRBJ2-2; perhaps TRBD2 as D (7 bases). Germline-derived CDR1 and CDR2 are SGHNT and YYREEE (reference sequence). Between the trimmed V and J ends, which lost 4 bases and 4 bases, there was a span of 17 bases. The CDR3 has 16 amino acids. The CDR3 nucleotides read TGTGCCAGCAGCCAGCCCGGGGGGCGCGGCACCGGGGAGCTGTTTTTT. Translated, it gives CASSQPGGRGTGELFF.

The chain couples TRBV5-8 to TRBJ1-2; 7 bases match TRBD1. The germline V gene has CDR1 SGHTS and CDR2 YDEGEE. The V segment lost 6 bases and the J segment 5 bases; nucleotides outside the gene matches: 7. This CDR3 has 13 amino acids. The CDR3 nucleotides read TGTGCCAGCACCGGGGGACAGAGATATGGCTACACCTTC. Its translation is CASTGGQRYGYTF.

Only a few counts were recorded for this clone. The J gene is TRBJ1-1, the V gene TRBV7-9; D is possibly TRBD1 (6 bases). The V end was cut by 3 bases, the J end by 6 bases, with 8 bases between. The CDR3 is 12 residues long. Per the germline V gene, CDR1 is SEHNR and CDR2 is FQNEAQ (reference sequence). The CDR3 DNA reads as TGTGCCAGCAGCTTGGGGGCCCCTGAAGCTTTCTTT. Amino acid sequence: CASSLGAPEAFF.

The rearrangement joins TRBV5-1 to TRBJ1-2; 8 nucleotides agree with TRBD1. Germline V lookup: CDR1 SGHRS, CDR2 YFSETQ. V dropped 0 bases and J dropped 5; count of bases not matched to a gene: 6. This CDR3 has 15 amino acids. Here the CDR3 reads CASSLESGGAYGYTF. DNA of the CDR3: TGCGCCAGCAGCTTGGAATCAGGGGGCGCTTATGGCTACACCTTC.

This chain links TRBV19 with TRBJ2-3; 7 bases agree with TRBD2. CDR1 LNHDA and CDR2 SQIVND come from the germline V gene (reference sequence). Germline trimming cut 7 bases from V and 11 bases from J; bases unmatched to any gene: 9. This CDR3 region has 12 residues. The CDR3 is CASTSGLDRQYF. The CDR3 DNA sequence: TGTGCCAGTACCTCCGGACTAGATCGGCAGTATTTT.

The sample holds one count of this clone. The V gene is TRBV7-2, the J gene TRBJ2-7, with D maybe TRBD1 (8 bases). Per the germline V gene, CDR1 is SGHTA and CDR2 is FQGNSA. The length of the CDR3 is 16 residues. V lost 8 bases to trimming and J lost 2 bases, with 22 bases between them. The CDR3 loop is CASALSGGQGPYEQYV. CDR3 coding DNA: TGTGCCAGCGCTCTCTCGGGAGGACAGGGCCCCTACGAGCAGTACGTC.

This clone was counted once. The CDR3: CASSVGSQLAGWAKNIQYF. The CDR3 coding sequence is TGTGCCAGCAGCGTAGGGTCTCAACTAGCGGGGTGGGCCAAAAACATTCAGTACTTC. The rearrangement joins TRBV9 to TRBJ2-4, with TRBD2 matching over 10 bases. The V segment lost 0 bases and the J segment 1 base; nucleotides outside the gene matches: 10. Germline V lookup: CDR1 SGDLS, CDR2 YYNGEE. The CDR3 totals 19 residues.

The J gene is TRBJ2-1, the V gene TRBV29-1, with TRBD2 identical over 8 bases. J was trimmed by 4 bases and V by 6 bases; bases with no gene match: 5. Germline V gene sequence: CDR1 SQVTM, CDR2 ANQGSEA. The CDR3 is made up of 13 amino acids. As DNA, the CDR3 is TGCAGCGTCCTTAGCGGGGATTACAATGAGCAGTTCTTC. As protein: CSVLSGDYNEQFF.

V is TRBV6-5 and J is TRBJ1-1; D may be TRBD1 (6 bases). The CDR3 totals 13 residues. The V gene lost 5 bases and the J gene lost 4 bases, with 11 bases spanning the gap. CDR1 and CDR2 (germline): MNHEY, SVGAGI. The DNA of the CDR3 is TGTGCCAGCAGTAAACAGGGTTCCACTGAAGCTTTCTTT. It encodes CASSKQGSTEAFF.

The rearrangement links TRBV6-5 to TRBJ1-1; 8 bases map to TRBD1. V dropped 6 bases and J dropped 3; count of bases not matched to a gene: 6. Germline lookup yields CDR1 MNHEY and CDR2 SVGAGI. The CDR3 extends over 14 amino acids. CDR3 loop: CASRIQGAYTEAFF. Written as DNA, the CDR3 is TGTGCCAGCAGGATTCAGGGGGCTTACACTGAAGCTTTCTTT.

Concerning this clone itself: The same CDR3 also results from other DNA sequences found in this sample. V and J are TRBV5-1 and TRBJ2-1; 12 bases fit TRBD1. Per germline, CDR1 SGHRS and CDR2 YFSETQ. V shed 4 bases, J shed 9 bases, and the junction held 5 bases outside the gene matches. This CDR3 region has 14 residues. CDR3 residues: CASSLGQGASEQFF. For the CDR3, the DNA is TGCGCCAGCAGCCTGGGACAGGGGGCGAGTGAGCAGTTCTTC.

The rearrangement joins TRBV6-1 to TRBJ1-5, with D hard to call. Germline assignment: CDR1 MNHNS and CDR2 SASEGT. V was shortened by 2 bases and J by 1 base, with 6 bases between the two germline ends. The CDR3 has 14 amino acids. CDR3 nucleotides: TGTGCCAGCAGTGAAAGCAGGAGCAATCAGCCCCAGCATTTT. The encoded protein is CASSESRSNQPQHF.

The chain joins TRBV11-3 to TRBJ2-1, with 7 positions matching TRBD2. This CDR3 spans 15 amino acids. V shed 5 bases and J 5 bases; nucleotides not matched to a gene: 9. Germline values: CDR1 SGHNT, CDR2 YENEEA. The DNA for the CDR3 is TGTGCCAGCAGCCACCAACTAGCGTCGAACAATGAGCAGTTCTTC. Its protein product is CASSHQLASNNEQFF.

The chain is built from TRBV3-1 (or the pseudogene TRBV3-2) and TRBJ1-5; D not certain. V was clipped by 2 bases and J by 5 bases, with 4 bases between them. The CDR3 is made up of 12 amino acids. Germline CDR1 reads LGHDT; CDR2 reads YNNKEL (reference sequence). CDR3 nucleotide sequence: TGTGCCAGCAGCCAAAGAGATCAGCCCCAGCATTTT. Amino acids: CASSQRDQPQHF.

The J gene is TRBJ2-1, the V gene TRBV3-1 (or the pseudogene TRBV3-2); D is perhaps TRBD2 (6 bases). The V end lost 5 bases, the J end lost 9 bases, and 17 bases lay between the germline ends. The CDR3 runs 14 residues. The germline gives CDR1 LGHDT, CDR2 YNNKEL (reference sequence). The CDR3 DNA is TGTGCCAGCAGCTCCTCGACTAGTAAGGTTGAGCAGTTCTTC. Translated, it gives CASSSSTSKVEQFF.

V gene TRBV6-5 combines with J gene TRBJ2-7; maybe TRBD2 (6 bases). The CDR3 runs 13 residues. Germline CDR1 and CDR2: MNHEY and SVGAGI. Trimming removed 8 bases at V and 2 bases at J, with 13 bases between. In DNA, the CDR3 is TGTGCCAGCGAACGGGACTTAACCTACGAGCAGTACTTC. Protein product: CASERDLTYEQYF.

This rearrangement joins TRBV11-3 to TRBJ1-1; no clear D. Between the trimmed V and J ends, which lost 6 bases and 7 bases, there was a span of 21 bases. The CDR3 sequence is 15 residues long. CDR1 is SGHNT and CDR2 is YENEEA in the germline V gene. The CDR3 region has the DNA TGTGCCAGCAGTTTTCTCGGGATCCAGGAGAGTGAAGCTTTCTTT. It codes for CASSFLGIQESEAFF. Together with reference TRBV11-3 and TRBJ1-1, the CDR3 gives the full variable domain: EAGVVQSPRYKIIEKKQPVAFWCNPISGHNTLYWYLQNLGQGPELLIRYENEEAVDDSQLPKDRFSAERLKGVDSTLKIQPAELGDSAVYLCASSFLGIQESEAFFGQGTRLTVV.

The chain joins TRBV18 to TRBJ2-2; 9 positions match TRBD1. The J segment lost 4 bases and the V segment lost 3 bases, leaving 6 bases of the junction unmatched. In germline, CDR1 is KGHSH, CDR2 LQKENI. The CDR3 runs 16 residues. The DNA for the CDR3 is TGTGCCAGCTCACCCCCGACGGGACAGGGCACCGGGGAGCTGTTTTTT. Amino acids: CASSPPTGQGTGELFF.

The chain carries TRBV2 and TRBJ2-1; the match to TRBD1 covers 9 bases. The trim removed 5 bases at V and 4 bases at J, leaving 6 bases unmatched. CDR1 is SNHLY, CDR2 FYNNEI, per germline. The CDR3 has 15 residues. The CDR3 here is CASSNTGTGYNEQFF. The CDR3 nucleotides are TGTGCCAGCAGTAACACCGGGACAGGGTACAATGAGCAGTTCTTC.